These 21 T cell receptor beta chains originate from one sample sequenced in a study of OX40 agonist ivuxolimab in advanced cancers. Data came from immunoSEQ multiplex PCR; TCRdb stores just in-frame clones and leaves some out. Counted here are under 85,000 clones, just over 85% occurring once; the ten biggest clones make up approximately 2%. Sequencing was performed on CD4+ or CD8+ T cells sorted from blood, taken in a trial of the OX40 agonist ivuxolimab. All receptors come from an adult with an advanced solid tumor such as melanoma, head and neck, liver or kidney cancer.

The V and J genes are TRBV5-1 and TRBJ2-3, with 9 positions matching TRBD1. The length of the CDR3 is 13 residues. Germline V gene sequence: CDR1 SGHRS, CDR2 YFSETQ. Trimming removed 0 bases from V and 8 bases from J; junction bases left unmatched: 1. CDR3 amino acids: CASSLADRGTQYF. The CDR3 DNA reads TGCGCCAGCAGCTTGGCGGACAGGGGTACGCAGTATTTT.

The CDR3, as DNA: TGTGCCAGCAGCTTGCCTTCCCAGAGTTTCCGCCCCCAGCATTTT. As protein: CASSLPSQSFRPQHF. V gene TRBV5-8 combines with J gene TRBJ1-5; no clear D. Per germline, CDR1 SGHTS and CDR2 YDEGEE. The length of the CDR3 is 15 residues. V lost 1 base and J lost 10, with 18 bases in between.

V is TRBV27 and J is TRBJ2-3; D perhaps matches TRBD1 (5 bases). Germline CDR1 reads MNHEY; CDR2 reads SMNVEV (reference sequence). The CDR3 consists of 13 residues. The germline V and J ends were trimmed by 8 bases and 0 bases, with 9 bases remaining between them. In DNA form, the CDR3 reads TGTGCCAGCCAGGGCTTCAGCACAGATACGCAGTATTTT. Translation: CASQGFSTDTQYF.

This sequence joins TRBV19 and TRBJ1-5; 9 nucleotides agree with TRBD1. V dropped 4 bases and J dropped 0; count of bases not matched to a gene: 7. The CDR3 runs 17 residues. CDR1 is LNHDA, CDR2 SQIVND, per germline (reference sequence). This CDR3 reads CASSTSGTGHSNQPQHF. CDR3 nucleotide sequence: TGTGCCAGTAGTACTTCCGGGACAGGGCATAGCAATCAGCCCCAGCATTTT.

In DNA, the CDR3 is TGCGCCAGCAGCCAAGACGACAGGGGAGACTATGACGAGCAGTACTTC. The encoded protein is CASSQDDRGDYDEQYF. V gene TRBV4-1 combines with J gene TRBJ2-7, with TRBD1 identical over 8 bases. The J segment lost 5 bases and the V segment lost 0 bases, leaving 9 bases of the junction unmatched. The CDR3 runs 16 residues. CDR1 and CDR2 from the germline V gene are MGHRA and YSYEKL.

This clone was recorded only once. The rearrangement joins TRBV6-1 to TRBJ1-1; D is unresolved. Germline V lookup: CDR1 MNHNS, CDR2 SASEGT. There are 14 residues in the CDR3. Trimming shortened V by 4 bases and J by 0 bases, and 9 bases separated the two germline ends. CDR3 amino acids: CASSVEQLNTEAFF. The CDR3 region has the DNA TGTGCCAGCAGTGTTGAACAGTTGAACACTGAAGCTTTCTTT.

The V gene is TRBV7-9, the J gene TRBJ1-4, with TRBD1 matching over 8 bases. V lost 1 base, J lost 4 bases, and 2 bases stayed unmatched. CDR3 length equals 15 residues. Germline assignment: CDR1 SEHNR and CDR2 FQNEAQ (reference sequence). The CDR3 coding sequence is TGTGCCAGCAGCTTAGGGACAGGGCGTAATGAAAAACTGTTTTTT. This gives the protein CASSLGTGRNEKLFF.

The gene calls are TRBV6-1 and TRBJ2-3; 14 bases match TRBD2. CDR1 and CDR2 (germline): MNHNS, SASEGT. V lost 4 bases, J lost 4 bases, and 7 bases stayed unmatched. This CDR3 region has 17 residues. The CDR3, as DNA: TGTGCCAGCAGTGGGGGGACTAGCGGGGGTATGGCAGATACGCAGTATTTT. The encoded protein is CASSGGTSGGMADTQYF.

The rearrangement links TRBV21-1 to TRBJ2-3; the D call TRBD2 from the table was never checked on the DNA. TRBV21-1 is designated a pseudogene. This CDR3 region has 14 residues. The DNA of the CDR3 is TGTGCCAGCAGCAAAGGGGAGAAGACAGATACGCAGTATTTT. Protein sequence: CASSKGEKTDTQYF.

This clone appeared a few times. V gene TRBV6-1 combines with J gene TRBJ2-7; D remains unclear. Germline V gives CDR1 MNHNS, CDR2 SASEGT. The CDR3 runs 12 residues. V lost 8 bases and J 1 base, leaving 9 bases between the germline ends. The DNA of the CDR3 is TGTGCCAGCCGGACCGATTCCTACGAGCAGTACTTC. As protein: CASRTDSYEQYF.

CDR3: CASIARGGGRTEAFF. The CDR3 DNA sequence: TGTGCCAGCATTGCTAGGGGTGGAGGGAGGACTGAAGCTTTCTTT. The chain combines TRBV28 with TRBJ1-1; tentatively, D is TRBD1 (5 bases). In germline, CDR1 is MDHEN, CDR2 SYDVKM. Trimming removed 7 bases at V and 5 bases at J, with 20 bases between. The CDR3 sequence is 15 residues long.

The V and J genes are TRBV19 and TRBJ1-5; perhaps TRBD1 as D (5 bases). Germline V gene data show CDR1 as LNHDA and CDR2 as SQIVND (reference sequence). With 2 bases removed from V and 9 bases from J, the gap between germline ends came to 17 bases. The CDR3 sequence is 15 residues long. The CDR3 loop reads CASSISGFGYRPQHF. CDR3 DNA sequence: TGTGCCAGTAGTATATCAGGGTTTGGGTACCGGCCCCAGCATTTT.

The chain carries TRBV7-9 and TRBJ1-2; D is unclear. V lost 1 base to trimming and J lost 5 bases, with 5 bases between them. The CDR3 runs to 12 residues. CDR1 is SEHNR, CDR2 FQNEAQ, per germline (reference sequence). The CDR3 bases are TGTGCCAGCAGCTTAGAGGGTTATGGCTACACCTTC. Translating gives CASSLEGYGYTF.

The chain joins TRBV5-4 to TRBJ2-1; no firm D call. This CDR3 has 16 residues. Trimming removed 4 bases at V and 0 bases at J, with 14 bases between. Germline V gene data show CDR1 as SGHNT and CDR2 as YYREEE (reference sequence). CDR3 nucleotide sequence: TGTGCCAGCAGCAACGCATGGGGTAGCTCCTACAATGAGCAGTTCTTC. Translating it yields CASSNAWGSSYNEQFF.

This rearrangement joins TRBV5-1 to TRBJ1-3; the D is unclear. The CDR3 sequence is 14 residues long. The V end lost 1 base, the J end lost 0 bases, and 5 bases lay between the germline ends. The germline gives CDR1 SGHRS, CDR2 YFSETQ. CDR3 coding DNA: TGCGCCAGCAGCTTGCCCGACTCTGGAAACACCATATATTTT. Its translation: CASSLPDSGNTIYF.

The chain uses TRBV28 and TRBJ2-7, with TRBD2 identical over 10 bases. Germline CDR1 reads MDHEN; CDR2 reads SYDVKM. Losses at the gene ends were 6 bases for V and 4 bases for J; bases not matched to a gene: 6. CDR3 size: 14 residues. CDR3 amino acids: CASSPASGSYEQYF. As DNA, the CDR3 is TGTGCCAGCAGCCCGGCTAGCGGGAGTTACGAGCAGTACTTC. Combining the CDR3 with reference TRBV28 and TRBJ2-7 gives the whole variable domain DVKVTQSSRYLVKRTGEKVFLECVQDMDHENMFWYRQDPGLGLRLIYFSYDVKMKEKGDIPEGYSVSREKKERFSLILESASTNQTSMYLCASSPASGSYEQYFGPGTRLTVT.

Here the CDR3 DNA reads TGTGCCAGCAGCCTGTGGACGGATACGCAGTATTTT. Encoded protein: CASSLWTDTQYF. The chain combines TRBV11-2 with TRBJ2-3; no firm D call. This CDR3 is 12 amino acids long. CDR1 is SGHAT, CDR2 FQNNGV, per germline. The germline V and J ends were trimmed by 5 bases and 6 bases, with 9 bases remaining between them. Looking up the rest from reference TRBV11-2 and TRBJ2-3 gives the full variable domain: EAGVAQSPRYKIIEKRQSVAFWCNPISGHATLYWYQQILGQGPKLLIQFQNNGVVDDSQLPKDRFSAERLKGVDSTLKIQPAKLEDSAVYLCASSLWTDTQYFGPGTRLTVL.

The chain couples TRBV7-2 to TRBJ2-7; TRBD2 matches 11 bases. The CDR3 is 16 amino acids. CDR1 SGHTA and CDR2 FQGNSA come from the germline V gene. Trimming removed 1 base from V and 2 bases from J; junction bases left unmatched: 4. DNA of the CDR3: TGTGCCAGCAGCTTAGGAACTAGCGGGAGCCCCTACGAGCAGTACTTC. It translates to CASSLGTSGSPYEQYF.

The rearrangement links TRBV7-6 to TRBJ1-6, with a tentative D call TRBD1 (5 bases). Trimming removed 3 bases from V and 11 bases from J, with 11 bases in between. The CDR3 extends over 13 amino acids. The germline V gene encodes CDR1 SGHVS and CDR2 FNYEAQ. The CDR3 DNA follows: TGTGCCAGCAGCTTCTCACAGGAGGCACCCCTCCACTTT. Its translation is CASSFSQEAPLHF.

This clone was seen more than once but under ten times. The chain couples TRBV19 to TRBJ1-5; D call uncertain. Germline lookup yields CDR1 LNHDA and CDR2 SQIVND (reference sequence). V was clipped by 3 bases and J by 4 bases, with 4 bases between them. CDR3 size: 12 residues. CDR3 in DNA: TGTGCCAGTAGTATGGGTAATCAGCCCCAGCATTTT. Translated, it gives CASSMGNQPQHF.

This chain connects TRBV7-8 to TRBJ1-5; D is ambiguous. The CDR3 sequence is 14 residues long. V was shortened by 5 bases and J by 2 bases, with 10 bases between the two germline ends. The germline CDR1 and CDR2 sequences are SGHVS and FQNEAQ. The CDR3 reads CASSVASGNQPQHF. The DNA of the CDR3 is TGTGCCAGCAGCGTGGCGTCGGGCAATCAGCCCCAGCATTTT.